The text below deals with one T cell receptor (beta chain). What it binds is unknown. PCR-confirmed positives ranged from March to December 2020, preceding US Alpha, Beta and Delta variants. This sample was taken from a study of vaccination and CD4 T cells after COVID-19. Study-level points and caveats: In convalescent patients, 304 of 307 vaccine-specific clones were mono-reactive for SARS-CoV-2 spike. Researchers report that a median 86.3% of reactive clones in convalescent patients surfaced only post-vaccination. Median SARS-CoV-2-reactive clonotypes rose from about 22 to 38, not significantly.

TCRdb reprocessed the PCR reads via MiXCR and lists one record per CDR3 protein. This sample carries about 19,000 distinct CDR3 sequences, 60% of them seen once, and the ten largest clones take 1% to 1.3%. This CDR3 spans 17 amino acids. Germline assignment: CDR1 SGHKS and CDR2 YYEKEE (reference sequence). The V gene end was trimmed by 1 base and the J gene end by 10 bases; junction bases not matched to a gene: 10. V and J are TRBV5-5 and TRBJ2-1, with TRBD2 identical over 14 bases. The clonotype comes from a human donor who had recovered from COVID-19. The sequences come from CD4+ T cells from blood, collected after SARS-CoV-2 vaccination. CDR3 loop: CASSLLPGLAGAREQFF. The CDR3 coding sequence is TGTGCCAGCAGCTTGCTTCCGGGACTAGCGGGAGCGAGAGAGCAGTTCTTC.